This TCR beta chain came from a study of neurological immune-mediated disorders. Study-wide points: Multiple sclerosis, the disease with the least TCR clonal expansion, fell below healthy controls, whereas HTLV-1-associated myelopathy showed the most. Repertoires from 18 of 34 multiple sclerosis patients grouped phylogenetically into a related-CDR3 cluster, suggesting a possible signature.

Of note for this clonotype: The antigen is not known.

The cDNA was generated by 5'RACE with 10-nucleotide random UMIs. The authors obtained over 180 million TCR-beta sequences from 15-18 subjects per sequencing run. TCRdb reprocessed the 5' RACE reads with MiXCR, giving one entry per CDR3 protein. The profile shows about 46,000 distinct CDR3 sequences, 3.5% to 5% of them singletons. CDR1 SGHTA and CDR2 FQGNSA come from the germline V gene. This CDR3 has 14 residues. V shed 4 bases and J 4 bases; nucleotides not matched to a gene: 4. J is TRBJ2-3 and V is TRBV7-2; 8 bases fit TRBD1. The material sequenced was PBMCs. The receptor's source is a woman aged 55-69 years with multiple sclerosis. CDR3 loop: CASSSVQGADTQYF. In nucleotides, the CDR3 is TGTGCCAGCAGCTCCGTACAGGGGGCAGATACGCAGTATTTT.